This TCR beta chain was recorded in a study of post-analysis software for immune sequencing data (dated by TCRdb to between 2014 and 2017). Regarding the research as a whole: Disease courses on record covered relapsing-remitting, secondary progressive and progressive-relapsing multiple sclerosis, though some patients had no subtype annotation. Patient repertoires were compared against roughly 10 previously published healthy control repertoires from donors aged about 6 to 25 years. A subset of samples was prepared in parallel using single-end sample barcoding, then pooled and co-amplified after Illumina adapter ligation. The investigation overall reported the following: Significantly higher frequencies in patients than in controls were found for roughly 5 TRBV segments, including TRBV5-6, TRBV5-1 and TRBV20-1. Multiple sclerosis patients had significantly lower normalized Chao1 diversity than controls, a result that suggests substantial peripheral T-cell clonal expansion. When samples were clustered directly using the F measure, samples prepared in the same batch co-clustered strongly, which prompted a batch-effect correction. The multiple sclerosis patient group was slightly younger than the control group.

Only a few counts were recorded for this clonotype. There is no known antigen for this receptor. No qualities accompany the bases; no much larger clone lies one base away. Germline trimming amounts to 0 bases on V and 3 bases on J, with 5 as the count of junction bases outside the gene matches. From cysteine to phenylalanine, the CDR3 is 17 amino acids long. This entry keeps only the CDR3 DNA: 51 bases, framed from base 1. CDR1 and CDR2 were assigned from the germline V gene as SGHRS and YFSETQ. TCR beta repertoires were profiled from peripheral blood of 10 to 15 young patients with multiple sclerosis to demonstrate the VDJtools post-analysis software. Multiple sclerosis patients were children and adolescents aged about 6 to 16 years. The method was PCR. The listed sequencing device is Illumina HiSeq 2500. To reduce PCR and sequencing biases, unique molecular identifiers were incorporated into the TCR beta cDNA libraries. Per 1 to 10 million input T cells, approximately 500,000 cDNA molecules were obtained, such that each molecule approximated one T cell. The patient libraries were prepared and sequenced using the same protocol as the earlier healthy control dataset. Samples belonging to the same batch were prepared together, multiplexed and sequenced on a shared HiSeq lane. As for how the authors treated the data: MIGEC was used to process the raw barcoded reads, and molecular identifier groups with only a single read were discarded before consensus assembly and CDR3 extraction. Clonotype tables were post-analysed with VDJtools, and diversity was normalized by down-sampling all datasets to the smallest sample size. In repertoire overlap clustering, CDR3 amino acid sequences, but not nucleotide sequences, were matched to correct batch-related cross-sample contamination. The public sequencing data were trimmed at Q25 with fastp and processed into clonotypes with MiXCR by TCRdb, which kept only in-frame beta chains. Duplicate CDR3 protein sequences are folded into a single record with the most common DNA and genes. None of the V and J calls come from the authors' own analysis; TCRdb made them. For this sample the table gives 650,000 to 900,000 distinct CDR3 sequences, of which about half were detected only once. 4.9% of the sample belongs to the ten largest clones.

This TCR was sampled from a girl aged 5-17 years with multiple sclerosis. The sample was blood. The chain joins TRBV5-1 to TRBJ2-3; 12 of the junction bases match TRBD2. The bases are TGCGCCAGCAGCTTGGGATTCGGACTAGCGGGAACAGATACGCAGTATTTT. Its translation is CASSLGFGLAGTDTQYF.